These 16 T cell receptor beta chains came from one sample sequenced in a study of blood T cell repertoires in COVID-19. This table comes from immunoSEQ multiplex PCR, and its TCRdb copy is limited to in-frame clones, with some not included. The sample lists over 100,000 clones, roughly 80% occurring once. The source material was peripheral blood. These receptors all stem from a woman aged 80 or older with active or convalescent COVID-19.

This clone turned up a few times. This chain uses TRBV3-1 (or the pseudogene TRBV3-2) with TRBJ2-3; 8 bases line up with TRBD2. This CDR3 has 17 amino acids. V shed 1 base, J shed 2 bases, and the junction held 8 bases outside the gene matches. The germline V gene encodes CDR1 LGHDT and CDR2 YNNKEL (reference sequence). As DNA, the CDR3 is TGTGCCAGCAGCCAAGGAGGGCGGGGGGTGAACACAGATACGCAGTATTTT. Its translation is CASSQGGRGVNTDTQYF.

The rearrangement uses TRBV5-1 and TRBJ2-1; TRBD2 aligns across 10 bases. The CDR3 runs to 16 residues. Germline trimming cut 4 bases from V and 2 bases from J; bases unmatched to any gene: 6. CDR1 is SGHRS and CDR2 is YFSETQ in the germline V gene. The CDR3 nucleotides are TGCGCCAGCAGCCCAAAAACTAGCGGGGCCTACAATGAGCAGTTCTTC. Translated: CASSPKTSGAYNEQFF.

The chain couples TRBV28 to TRBJ2-5, with D perhaps TRBD2 (5 bases). Per germline, CDR1 MDHEN and CDR2 SYDVKM. The CDR3 loop spans 14 amino acids. V was shortened by 4 bases and J by 4 bases, with 13 bases between the two germline ends. CDR3 amino acids: CASSSPFGGETQYF. The CDR3 bases are TGTGCCAGCAGTTCCCCATTCGGAGGAGAGACCCAGTACTTC. Based on the CDR3 plus reference TRBV28 and TRBJ2-5, the full variable domain is DVKVTQSSRYLVKRTGEKVFLECVQDMDHENMFWYRQDPGLGLRLIYFSYDVKMKEKGDIPEGYSVSREKKERFSLILESASTNQTSMYLCASSSPFGGETQYFGPGTRLLVL.

This clone was seen only once. The rearrangement joins TRBV24-1 to TRBJ2-1; TRBD2 aligns across 9 bases. Germline values: CDR1 KGHDR, CDR2 SFDVKD. The junction had 3 bases not matched to a gene; V was cut back by 2 bases and J by 14 bases. The CDR3 is 12 amino acids. The CDR3 spells CATSDYGGREFF. For the CDR3, the DNA is TGTGCCACCAGTGATTATGGCGGGAGGGAGTTCTTC.

DNA of the CDR3: TGTGCCAGCAGCCAAGAAACAGGGAGCTCCTATAATTCACCCCTCCACTTT. Amino acids: CASSQETGSSYNSPLHF. This chain links TRBV3-1 (or the pseudogene TRBV3-2) with TRBJ1-6, with D perhaps TRBD1 (6 bases). The CDR3 sequence is 17 residues long. The ends were cut back, 0 bases at V and 0 bases at J, with 9 bases in the middle. Germline CDR1 and CDR2: LGHDT and YNNKEL (reference sequence).

The V gene is TRBV6-5, the J gene TRBJ1-3, with 10 bases lining up with TRBD1. Germline-derived CDR1 and CDR2 are MNHEY and SVGAGI. The CDR3 loop spans 14 amino acids. The ends lost 9 bases at V and 7 bases at J; junction bases unmatched: 9. CDR3 sequence reads: CASSLDRGSNTIYF. The CDR3 DNA is TGTGCCAGTTCTCTGGACAGGGGGTCCAACACCATATATTTT.

V is TRBV5-4 and J is TRBJ1-2; D gene unclear. The germline CDR1 and CDR2 sequences are SGHNT and YYREEE (reference sequence). Trimming left V 4 bases short and J 8 bases short, with 12 bases between. This CDR3 comprises 12 residues. In DNA, the CDR3 is TGTGCCAGCAGCACTAACACTGGAGGCTACACCTTC. Protein sequence: CASSTNTGGYTF. Full variable domain (missing parts from reference TRBV5-4 and TRBJ1-2): ETGVTQSPTHLIKTRGQQVTLRCSSQSGHNTVSWYQQALGQGPQFIFQYYREEENGRGNFPPRFSGLQFPNYSSELNVNALELDDSALYLCASSTNTGGYTFGSGTRLTVV.

This clone was detected only a few times. This chain uses TRBV2 with TRBJ2-3; 11 bases fit TRBD1. Germline CDR1 reads SNHLY; CDR2 reads FYNNEI. This CDR3 is built from 16 residues. V dropped 3 bases and J dropped 6; count of bases not matched to a gene: 8. In DNA, the CDR3 is TGTGCCAGCAGTGAGCCGGGACAGGGGGTGTCGGATACGCAGTATTTT. Translation: CASSEPGQGVSDTQYF.

The chain uses TRBV5-1 and TRBJ2-2; TRBD1 matches 7 bases. The CDR3 is made up of 13 amino acids. Per the germline V gene, CDR1 is SGHRS and CDR2 is YFSETQ. Germline trimming cut 5 bases from V and 5 bases from J; bases unmatched to any gene: 3. CDR3 DNA sequence: TGCGCCAGCAGGACAGGGTCAACCGGGGAGCTGTTTTTT. It yields the protein CASRTGSTGELFF.

This chain connects TRBV12-3 or TRBV12-4 to TRBJ2-7, with TRBD1 matching over 7 bases. There are 12 residues in the CDR3. Trimming cost V 3 bases and J 13 bases; bases outside gene matches: 9. CDR3 protein: CASSFTGATVYF. CDR3 nucleotides: TGTGCCAGCAGTTTCACAGGGGCTACGGTCTACTTC.

J is TRBJ1-2 and V is TRBV7-3; a weak D match, TRBD1 (6 bases). V was clipped by 3 bases and J by 7 bases, with 12 bases between them. This CDR3 region has 13 residues. Germline V gene data show CDR1 as SGHTA and CDR2 as FQGTGA. The CDR3 loop reads CASSLQGIGGYTF. CDR3 DNA: TGTGCCAGCAGCTTGCAGGGGATTGGTGGCTACACCTTC.

V gene TRBV5-6 combines with J gene TRBJ2-5; 12 bases line up with TRBD1. The CDR3 is made up of 18 amino acids. CDR1 SGHDT and CDR2 YYEEEE come from the germline V gene. Trimming cost V 1 base and J 2 bases; bases outside gene matches: 9. CDR3 nucleotide sequence: TGTGCCAGCAGCTTGTTAGGGACAGGGGGCAAGAGGCAAGAGACCCAGTACTTC. Amino acid sequence: CASSLLGTGGKRQETQYF.

This clone turned up a few times. The rearrangement links TRBV14 to TRBJ2-7; TRBD1 matches at 9 bases. Per the germline V gene, CDR1 is SGHDN and CDR2 is FVKESK. The CDR3 is made up of 16 amino acids. V lost 0 bases to trimming and J lost 2 bases; unmatched junction nucleotides: 5. In DNA, the CDR3 is TGTGCCAGCAGCCAAGATGCCTGGACAGGGGCCTACGAGCAGTACTTC. Amino acids: CASSQDAWTGAYEQYF. The whole variable domain, remainder taken from reference TRBV14 and TRBJ2-7, is EAGVTQFPSHSVIEKGQTVTLRCDPISGHDNLYWYRRVMGKEIKFLLHFVKESKQDESGMPNNRFLAERTGGTYSTLKVQPAELEDSGVYFCASSQDAWTGAYEQYFGPGTRLTVT.

This chain uses TRBV28 with TRBJ1-2, with D perhaps TRBD1 (5 bases). The CDR3 sequence is 17 residues long. Germline-derived CDR1 and CDR2 are MDHEN and SYDVKM. Trimming shortened V by 2 bases and J by 1 base, and 17 bases separated the two germline ends. DNA of the CDR3: TGTGCCAGCAGTTTACCCTCTCGACAGCAAAGTAACTATGGCTACACCTTC. As protein: CASSLPSRQQSNYGYTF.

The chain employs TRBV5-4 and TRBJ2-7; 7 bases map to TRBD1. Germline V gene sequence: CDR1 SGHNT, CDR2 YYREEE (reference sequence). Trimming took 0 bases from V and 5 from J; bases not matched to a gene: 8. This CDR3 comprises 15 residues. The chain's CDR3 is CASSLALRGMNEQYF. The DNA for the CDR3 is TGTGCCAGCAGCTTGGCCCTCAGGGGGATGAACGAGCAGTACTTC. Drawing the rest from reference TRBV5-4 and TRBJ2-7, the complete variable domain is ETGVTQSPTHLIKTRGQQVTLRCSSQSGHNTVSWYQQALGQGPQFIFQYYREEENGRGNFPPRFSGLQFPNYSSELNVNALELDDSALYLCASSLALRGMNEQYFGPGTRLTVT.

V and J are TRBV5-4 and TRBJ2-4, with 7 positions matching TRBD1. After removal of 4 bases from V and 0 bases from J, the junction contained 7 bases not matched to a gene. The CDR3 is made up of 16 amino acids. CDR1 is SGHNT and CDR2 is YYREEE in the germline V gene (reference sequence). CDR3: CASSDRDSLAKNIQYF. CDR3 sequence (DNA): TGTGCCAGCAGCGACCGGGACAGTCTAGCCAAAAACATTCAGTACTTC.